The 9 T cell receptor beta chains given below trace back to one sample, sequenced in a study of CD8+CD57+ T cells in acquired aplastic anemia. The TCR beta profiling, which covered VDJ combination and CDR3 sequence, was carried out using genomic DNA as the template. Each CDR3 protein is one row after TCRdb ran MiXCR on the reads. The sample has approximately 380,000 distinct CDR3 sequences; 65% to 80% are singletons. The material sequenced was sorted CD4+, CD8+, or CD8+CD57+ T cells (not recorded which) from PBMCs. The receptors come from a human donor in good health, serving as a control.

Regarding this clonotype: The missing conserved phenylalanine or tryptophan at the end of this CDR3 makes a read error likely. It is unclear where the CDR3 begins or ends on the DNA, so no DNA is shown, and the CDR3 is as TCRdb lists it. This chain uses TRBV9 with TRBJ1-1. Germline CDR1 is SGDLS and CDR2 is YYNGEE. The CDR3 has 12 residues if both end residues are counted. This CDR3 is CASSVSSTEAYE.

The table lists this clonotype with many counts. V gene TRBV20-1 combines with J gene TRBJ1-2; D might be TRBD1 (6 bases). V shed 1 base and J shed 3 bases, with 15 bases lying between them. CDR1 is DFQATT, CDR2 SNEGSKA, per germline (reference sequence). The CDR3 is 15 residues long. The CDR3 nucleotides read TGCAGTGCTAGAGCAAAACTTTACAGGGACTATGGCTACACCTTC. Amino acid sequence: CSARAKLYRDYGYTF.

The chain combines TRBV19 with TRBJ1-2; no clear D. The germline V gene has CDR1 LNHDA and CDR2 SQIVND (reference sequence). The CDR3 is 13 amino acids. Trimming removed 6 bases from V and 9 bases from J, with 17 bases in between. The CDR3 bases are TGTGCCAGTAGATACCGGGAGAGCCGCCGCTACACCTTC. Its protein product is CASRYRESRRYTF.

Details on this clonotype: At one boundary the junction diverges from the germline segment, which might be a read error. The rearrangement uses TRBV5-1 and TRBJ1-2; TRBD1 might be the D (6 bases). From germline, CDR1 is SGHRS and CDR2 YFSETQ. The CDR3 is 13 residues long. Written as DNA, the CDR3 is TGTGCCACCAGCATCACAGGGTACTCCGGCTACACCTTC. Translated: CATSITGYSGYTF.

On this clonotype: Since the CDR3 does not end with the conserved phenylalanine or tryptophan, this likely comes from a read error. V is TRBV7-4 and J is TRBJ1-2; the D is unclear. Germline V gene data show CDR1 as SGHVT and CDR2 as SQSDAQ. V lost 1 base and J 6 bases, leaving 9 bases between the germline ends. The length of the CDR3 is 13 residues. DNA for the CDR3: TGTGCCAGCAGCTTAGGCCTCGCGGATGGCTACACCGTC. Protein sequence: CASSLGLADGYTV.

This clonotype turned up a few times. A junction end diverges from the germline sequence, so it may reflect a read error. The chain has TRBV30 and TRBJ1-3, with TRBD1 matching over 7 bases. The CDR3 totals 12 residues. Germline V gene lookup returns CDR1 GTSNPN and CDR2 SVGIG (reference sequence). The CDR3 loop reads CACYRGGNTVYF. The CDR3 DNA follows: TGTGCCTGCTACAGGGGTGGAAACACCGTATATTTT.

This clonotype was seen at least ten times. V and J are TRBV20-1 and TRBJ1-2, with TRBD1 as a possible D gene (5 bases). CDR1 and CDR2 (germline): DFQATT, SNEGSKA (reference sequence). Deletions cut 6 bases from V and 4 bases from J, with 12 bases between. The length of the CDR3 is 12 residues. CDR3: CSAKTDLYGYTF. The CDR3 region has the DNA TGCAGTGCGAAGACAGACCTCTATGGCTACACCTTC.

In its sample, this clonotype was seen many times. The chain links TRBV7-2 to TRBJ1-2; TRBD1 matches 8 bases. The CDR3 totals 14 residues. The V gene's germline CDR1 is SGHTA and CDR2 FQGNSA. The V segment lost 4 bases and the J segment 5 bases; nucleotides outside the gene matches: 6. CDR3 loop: CASSSDRVIYGYTF. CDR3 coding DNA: TGTGCCAGCAGCTCGGACAGGGTGATTTATGGCTACACCTTC.

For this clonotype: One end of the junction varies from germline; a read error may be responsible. The CDR3 here is CASSSGISGNDIQF. Here the CDR3 DNA reads TGCGCCAGCAGCTCCGGCATCAGTGGAAACGACATCCAGTTT. The chain couples TRBV7-2 to TRBJ1-3, with D unclear. This CDR3 has 14 residues. In germline, CDR1 is SGHTA, CDR2 FQGNSA.